The 24 T cell receptor beta chains presented below share a single source sample, sequenced in a study of radiation and T cells in renal cell carcinoma. The data were produced by immunoSEQ multiplex PCR, yet TCRdb's version contains in-frame clones alone and is incomplete. The sample contains approximately 150,000 clones, roughly 90% of which appear only once. The time point denotes: baseline pretreatment blood. The treatment denotes: 15 Gy SBRT to primary tumor, nephrectomy 4 weeks later. The sample here was blood, taken from a patient whose treatment included radiotherapy and nephrectomy. The receptors stem from a woman aged 65 to 85 with renal cell carcinoma.

The sample holds a few counts of this clone. The chain has TRBV10-3 and TRBJ2-7; D is possibly TRBD2 (5 bases). In germline, CDR1 is ENHRY, CDR2 SYGVKD. The V end lost 6 bases, the J end lost 3 bases, and 21 bases lay between the germline ends. The CDR3 runs to 16 residues. CDR3 bases: TGTGCCATCAGAGAGCCGACGGTCGGACGGGACTACGAGCAGTACTTC. Residues: CAIREPTVGRDYEQYF.

This chain joins TRBV7-9 and TRBJ2-3; TRBD2 matches at 9 bases. V lost 3 bases and J lost 3; bases outside the gene matches: 7. CDR3 length: 16 amino acids. Germline V gene lookup returns CDR1 SEHNR and CDR2 FQNEAQ (reference sequence). The CDR3 region has the DNA TGTGCCAGCAGCTTCGAGCGGGGGGCCGGGACAGATACGCAGTATTTT. This encodes CASSFERGAGTDTQYF.

This clone has a single count. The J gene is TRBJ1-2, the V gene TRBV30; D unclear. CDR3 size: 12 residues. Germline CDR1 GTSNPN, CDR2 SVGIG (reference sequence). Deletions cut 2 bases from V and 4 bases from J, with 8 bases between. The CDR3 here is CAWSSGGYGYTF. Here the CDR3 DNA reads TGTGCCTGGAGTTCAGGTGGCTATGGCTACACCTTC. The full variable domain, with the rest looked up from reference TRBV30 and TRBJ1-2, is SQTIHQWPATLVQPVGSPLSLECTVEGTSNPNLYWYRQAAGRGLQLLFYSVGIGQISSEVPQNLSASRPQDRQFILSSKKLLLSDSGFYLCAWSSGGYGYTFGSGTRLTVV.

The chain combines TRBV6-1 with TRBJ2-3; 8 bases agree with TRBD2. CDR3 length equals 15 residues. Germline-derived CDR1 and CDR2 are MNHNS and SASEGT. With 7 bases clipped from V and 0 bases from J, the junction kept 6 bases outside the gene matches. DNA for the CDR3: TGTGCCAGCAAAAATAGCGGGGCTAGCACAGATACGCAGTATTTT. It encodes CASKNSGASTDTQYF.

The rearrangement links TRBV6-1 to TRBJ1-2; 7 bases match TRBD1. V lost 4 bases to trimming and J lost 5 bases; unmatched junction nucleotides: 13. CDR3 size: 16 residues. Germline CDR1 MNHNS, CDR2 SASEGT. The CDR3 DNA reads TGTGCCAGCAGTGTACACACTGGTAAACAGGGGTATGGCTACACCTTC. Protein sequence: CASSVHTGKQGYGYTF.

V and J are TRBV30 and TRBJ2-3; 9 nucleotides align to TRBD1. The CDR3 covers 14 residues. Looked up from germline, CDR1 is GTSNPN and CDR2 is SVGIG (reference sequence). V lost 0 bases, J lost 6 bases, and 4 bases stayed unmatched. CDR3 coding DNA: TGTGCCTGGAGTGTGGACAGGGGTGCGGATACGCAGTATTTT. Translating gives CAWSVDRGADTQYF.

This clone showed up just a few times. The chain combines TRBV2 with TRBJ2-7, with 7 bases identical to TRBD1. With V trimmed by 10 bases and J by 2 bases, 11 bases remained unmatched. Germline V gene sequence: CDR1 SNHLY, CDR2 FYNNEI. This CDR3 contains 14 residues. The DNA for the CDR3 is TGTGCCACCAAGCCGGGACAGCTGCCCTACGAGCAGTACTTC. This encodes CATKPGQLPYEQYF.

Notes on this clone: Different DNA sequences within this sample yield the same CDR3. Written as DNA, the CDR3 is TGTGCCATCAGTGCTGACAGGAACACTGAAGCTTTCTTT. It translates to CAISADRNTEAFF. The chain combines TRBV10-3 with TRBJ1-1, with D maybe TRBD1 (5 bases). The V end was cut by 4 bases, the J end by 1 base, with 7 bases between. Germline CDR1 reads ENHRY; CDR2 reads SYGVKD. The CDR3 totals 13 residues.

This clone came up a few times. The chain combines TRBV7-9 with TRBJ1-1, with TRBD1 as a possible D gene (6 bases). CDR1 is SEHNR, CDR2 FQNEAQ, per germline (reference sequence). Trimming stripped 1 base from V and 4 bases from J, with 10 bases between. This CDR3 has 14 residues. The CDR3 sequence: CASSLEGEATEAFF. CDR3 sequence (DNA): TGTGCCAGCAGCTTAGAGGGGGAGGCCACTGAAGCTTTCTTT.

The chain combines TRBV27 with TRBJ2-5; D perhaps matches TRBD2 (6 bases). This CDR3 comprises 16 residues. The V end was cut by 6 bases, the J end by 5 bases, with 22 bases between. Germline V gene data show CDR1 as MNHEY and CDR2 as SMNVEV (reference sequence). CDR3 bases: TGTGCCAGCAGCGCCCCCGACCGTCCTAGCGATGAGACCCAGTACTTC. It codes for CASSAPDRPSDETQYF.

The chain carries TRBV6-1 and TRBJ2-3, with D possibly matching TRBD1 (6 bases). Germline-derived CDR1 and CDR2 are MNHNS and SASEGT. The ends were cut back, 0 bases at V and 4 bases at J, with 14 bases in the middle. The CDR3 contains 16 residues. CDR3 amino acids: CASSEALQGQSDTQYF. The CDR3 DNA reads TGTGCCAGCAGTGAAGCGCTTCAGGGGCAATCAGATACGCAGTATTTT.

For the CDR3, the DNA is TGTGCCAGCAGCTTGGGGAGTCTCGGTGGCTACACCTTC. Translated, it gives CASSLGSLGGYTF. The chain uses TRBV5-6 and TRBJ1-2; D ambiguous. The germline V and J ends were trimmed by 0 bases and 7 bases, with 10 bases remaining between them. Germline assignment: CDR1 SGHDT and CDR2 YYEEEE. CDR3 length: 13 amino acids. The entire variable domain, with the rest obtained from reference TRBV5-6 and TRBJ1-2, is as follows: DAGVTQSPTHLIKTRGQQVTLRCSPKSGHDTVSWYQQALGQGPQFIFQYYEEEERQRGNFPDRFSGHQFPNYSSELNVNALLLGDSALYLCASSLGSLGGYTFGSGTRLTVV.

V is TRBV30 and J is TRBJ1-6; D might be TRBD1 (5 bases). The CDR3 spans 16 residues. The V end was cut by 5 bases, the J end by 0 bases, with 14 bases between. Germline V lookup: CDR1 GTSNPN, CDR2 SVGIG (reference sequence). The CDR3 protein is CAWRAGGSSYNSPLHF. CDR3 nucleotides: TGTGCCTGGCGTGCCGGGGGGAGCTCCTATAATTCACCCCTCCACTTT.

The chain combines TRBV29-1 with TRBJ2-5, with no clear D. The V end was cut by 5 bases, the J end by 2 bases, with 3 bases between. The germline V gene has CDR1 SQVTM and CDR2 ANQGSEA. The CDR3 length is 10 residues. CDR3 in DNA: TGCAGCGTTAAGCAAGAGACCCAGTACTTC. As protein: CSVKQETQYF.

The CDR3 region has the DNA TGTGCCAGCAGCGCCCGCCGACTAGCGAGCACAGATACGCAGTATTTT. Translated: CASSARRLASTDTQYF. The V gene is TRBV9, the J gene TRBJ2-3, with 8 bases that match TRBD2. The V gene end was trimmed by 3 bases and the J gene end by 0 bases; junction bases not matched to a gene: 6. The CDR3 has 16 amino acids. Germline CDR1 and CDR2: SGDLS and YYNGEE. The full variable domain, with the rest looked up from reference TRBV9 and TRBJ2-3, is DSGVTQTPKHLITATGQRVTLRCSPRSGDLSVYWYQQSLDQGLQFLIQYYNGEERAKGNILERFSAQQFPDLHSELNLSSLELGDSALYFCASSARRLASTDTQYFGPGTRLTVL.

The chain employs TRBV5-4 and TRBJ1-2, with D possibly TRBD1 on 6 matching bases. V dropped 1 base and J dropped 4 bases, with 11 bases sitting between them. CDR1 SGHNT and CDR2 YYREEE come from the germline V gene (reference sequence). This CDR3 comprises 14 residues. DNA of the CDR3: TGTGCCAGCAGCTTGCGAGGGGGAACCTATGGCTACACCTTC. Its protein is CASSLRGGTYGYTF.

This clone occurred once. The chain is built from TRBV27 and TRBJ2-3; possible D gene TRBD1, 6 bases. Trimming removed 2 bases from V and 6 bases from J, with 15 bases in between. The CDR3 loop spans 15 amino acids. CDR1 is MNHEY, CDR2 SMNVEV, per germline (reference sequence). CDR3: CASSLMAGVYDTQYF. The CDR3 bases are TGTGCCAGCAGTTTAATGGCAGGGGTCTACGATACGCAGTATTTT.

The genes are TRBV11-3 and TRBJ2-5; 8 positions match TRBD2. CDR3 length: 16 residues. Trimming cost V 4 bases and J 3 bases; bases outside gene matches: 10. Germline CDR1 reads SGHNT; CDR2 reads YENEEA. In nucleotides, the CDR3 is TGTGCCAGCAGCTCTGGGCGTAGCGGGGTTAAAGAGACCCAGTACTTC. Protein: CASSSGRSGVKETQYF.

V is TRBV19 and J is TRBJ2-5; weak D call: TRBD1 (6 bases). The CDR3 loop spans 16 amino acids. Germline CDR1 and CDR2: LNHDA and SQIVND (reference sequence). V lost 8 bases and J lost 4, with 23 bases in between. The CDR3 nucleotides are TGTGCCAGTCTAAACAGGGTTCAGGCCTCACGAGAGACCCAGTACTTC. It is translated as CASLNRVQASRETQYF.

J is TRBJ1-3 and V is TRBV30; a weak D match, TRBD1 (5 bases). Germline V CDR1 and CDR2: GTSNPN, SVGIG (reference sequence). V was clipped by 4 bases and J by 6 bases, with 10 bases between them. This CDR3 has 12 residues. Here the CDR3 DNA reads TGTGCCTGGACGGGGGGGGAAAACACCATATATTTT. It is translated as CAWTGGENTIYF.

J is TRBJ1-3 and V is TRBV29-1, with no clear D. Germline values: CDR1 SQVTM, CDR2 ANQGSEA. This CDR3 region has 15 residues. Trimming took off 4 bases at V and 0 bases at J, with 13 bases between the two ends. The chain's CDR3 is CSVAPFPGSGNTIYF. The DNA of the CDR3 is TGCAGCGTTGCTCCGTTCCCCGGCTCTGGAAACACCATATATTTT.

In nucleotides, the CDR3 is TGCGCCAGCAGCCAGCCGGGACAGGGTAGTGAAAAACTGTTTTTT. It encodes CASSQPGQGSEKLFF. This chain links TRBV4-3 with TRBJ1-4; 9 nucleotides agree with TRBD1. Germline assignment: CDR1 LGHNA and CDR2 YSLEER. This CDR3 has 15 amino acids. V shed 3 bases and J 7 bases; nucleotides not matched to a gene: 6.

CDR3 region: CASNPLVDRGIDGYTF. CDR3 nucleotide sequence: TGTGCCAGCAACCCTCTCGTCGACAGGGGGATTGATGGCTACACCTTC. The rearrangement links TRBV7-8 to TRBJ1-2; 9 bases are shared with TRBD1. Germline-derived CDR1 and CDR2 are SGHVS and FQNEAQ. This CDR3 region has 16 residues. V trimming: 7 bases; J trimming: 6 bases; junction bases outside the gene matches: 15.

The chain combines TRBV29-1 with TRBJ2-5; 7 nucleotides agree with TRBD2. The CDR3 runs 12 residues. The germline V gene has CDR1 SQVTM and CDR2 ANQGSEA. Trimming took 6 bases from V and 4 from J; bases not matched to a gene: 5. The CDR3 here is CSVPGGPETQYF. CDR3 nucleotide sequence: TGCAGCGTCCCGGGAGGTCCAGAGACCCAGTACTTC.